Following are 10 T cell receptor beta chains from one sample sequenced in a study of post-analysis software for immune sequencing data. The TCR beta cDNA libraries contained unique molecular identifiers. One entry per CDR3 protein, called by TCRdb with MiXCR from the PCR reads. The table lists about 260,000 distinct CDR3 sequences, around 34% of them singletons. Their antigens are not known. Study-wide results and caveats: In patients, TRBV5-6, TRBV5-1 and TRBV20-1 belonged to roughly 5 TRBV segments found more frequently than in controls.

The material sequenced was blood. The source is a girl aged 10-17 years with multiple sclerosis.

This clonotype has a count of ten or more. This chain links TRBV11-2 with TRBJ2-2, with D tentatively TRBD2 (6 bases). Trimming left V 6 bases short and J 1 base short, with 12 bases between. CDR3 length: 15 residues. The V gene's germline CDR1 is SGHAT and CDR2 FQNNGV. The CDR3 DNA follows: TGTGCCAGCAGTGCCCGGCGGGGGAACACCGGGGAGCTGTTTTTT. Residues: CASSARRGNTGELFF.

The gene calls are TRBV30 and TRBJ1-5; a weak D match, TRBD1 (5 bases). The CDR3 consists of 15 residues. Germline CDR1 and CDR2: GTSNPN and SVGIG (reference sequence). Trimming took 8 bases from V and 0 from J, leaving 17 bases between them. Written as DNA, the CDR3 is TGTGCCCTACGGGAGGGGTCGAATAGCAATCAGCCCCAGCATTTT. Amino acid sequence: CALREGSNSNQPQHF.

This clonotype was observed a few times. V is TRBV28 and J is TRBJ1-6; D ambiguous. The CDR3 consists of 17 residues. In germline, CDR1 is MDHEN, CDR2 SYDVKM. The ends were cut back, 3 bases at V and 0 bases at J, with 12 bases in the middle. The CDR3 loop reads CASSLVPGSSYNSPLHF. In nucleotides, the CDR3 is TGTGCCAGCAGTTTGGTTCCGGGGAGCTCCTATAATTCACCCCTCCACTTT.

As to this clonotype: A read error is possible here, since a much larger clone lies one base away. The rearrangement joins TRBV5-1 to TRBJ2-3, with D possibly TRBD1 on 6 matching bases. This CDR3 has 14 residues. Germline loops: CDR1 SGHRS, CDR2 YFSETQ. CDR3 in amino acids: CVSRPRGSTDTQYF. CDR3 DNA sequence: TGCGTCAGCAGGCCCAGGGGTAGCACAGATACGCAGTATTTT.

The sample holds many counts of this clonotype. The chain carries TRBV6-4 and TRBJ2-2, with 8 bases that match TRBD2. Germline-derived CDR1 and CDR2 are MRHNA and SNTAGT. This CDR3 comprises 13 residues. V shed 5 bases and J 4 bases; nucleotides not matched to a gene: 0. The CDR3 DNA reads TGTGCCAGCAGTAGCGGGAGCACCGGGGAGCTGTTTTTT. This codes for CASSSGSTGELFF.

This clonotype was recorded many times. In nucleotides, the CDR3 is TGTGCCAGCAGCGTAGAGAACAGCTTCACAGATACGCAGTATTTT. Its translation is CASSVENSFTDTQYF. The rearrangement uses TRBV9 and TRBJ2-3; no reliable D call. V lost 0 bases and J lost 2, with 10 bases in between. The germline V gene has CDR1 SGDLS and CDR2 YYNGEE. The CDR3 is 15 amino acids.

As concerns this clonotype: This could be a read error, since a much larger clone is one nucleotide away. The rearrangement joins TRBV7-2 to TRBJ2-5; 13 nucleotides match TRBD2. Matching the DNA end better, TRBJ2-7 makes the J call doubtful. The CDR3 is 16 amino acids. The germline V gene has CDR1 SGHTA and CDR2 FQGNSA. CDR3 sequence: CASSLRGTSGTYEQYF. As DNA, the CDR3 is TGTGCCAGCAGCTTAAGGGGGACTAGCGGGACCTACGAGCAGTACTTC.

The rearrangement links TRBV6-5 to TRBJ2-2; D is perhaps TRBD2 (7 bases). The CDR3 has 17 residues. The germline CDR1 and CDR2 sequences are MNHEY and SVGAGI. The V gene lost 0 bases and the J gene lost 6 bases, with 17 bases spanning the gap. The CDR3 spells CASSYSPGGGLPGELFF. The CDR3 bases are TGTGCCAGCAGTTACTCTCCGGGGGGCGGTCTCCCCGGGGAGCTGTTTTTT.

The count of this clonotype is one. The chain employs TRBV20-1 and TRBJ2-1; D might be TRBD2 (5 bases). Germline CDR1 DFQATT, CDR2 SNEGSKA (reference sequence). Trimming took off 4 bases at V and 4 bases at J, with 14 bases between the two ends. CDR3 size: 14 residues. CDR3 sequence (DNA): TGCAGTGCTATGGCCGGGATGGCTTACAATGAGCAGTTCTTC. Translated: CSAMAGMAYNEQFF.

This clonotype was seen a single time. Here the CDR3 DNA reads TGCAGTGCTACTACTACCACGGGCAAAGAGACCCAGTACTTC. It codes for CSATTTTGKETQYF. The rearrangement uses TRBV20-1 and TRBJ2-5; no reliable D call. V lost 4 bases and J lost 3, with 15 bases in between. CDR1 is DFQATT and CDR2 is SNEGSKA in the germline V gene (reference sequence). The CDR3 sequence is 14 residues long.